A selection of T cell receptor beta chains follows, all from one sample in a study of identical twins. TCRdb itself ran the 5' RACE reads through MiXCR, one entry per CDR3 protein. The repertoire holds about 1.7 million distinct CDR3 sequences, with less than 40% as singletons. Sequencing was performed on cord blood. These receptors were taken from a newborn girl in good health. Each CDR3 is given with its conserved first and last residue. The order of the fields is clone size, D gene, J gene, V gene, CDR3 DNA, CDR3 protein. The D gene is left open where the match is weak. Some rows mark clone size as missing; the rest say once, few, many or name a class of expanded clone.

>many|TRBD2|TRBJ2-3|TRBV13
TGTGCCAGCAGCTTTGGTAGAGGAACGGGGGGTACGCAGTATTTT
CASSFGRGTGGTQYF
>-|-|TRBJ2-4|TRBV4-2
TGTGCCAGCAGCCAAGTTGAGTCCCGGGCCAAAAACATTCAGTACTTC
CASSQVESRAKNIQYF
>-|-|TRBJ1-6|TRBV7-2
TGTGCCAGCAGCGTACAGGGCTCCTATAATTCACCCCTCCACTTT
CASSVQGSYNSPLHF
>few|-|TRBJ2-3|TRBV5-1
TGCGCCAGCAGCCTCCGGGACCCCGTGGATACGCAGTATTTT
CASSLRDPVDTQYF
>few|TRBD1|TRBJ1-2|TRBV20-1
TGCAGTGCTAGCCCCAGGGGGTCTAACTATGGCTACACCTTC
CSASPRGSNYGYTF
>many|-|TRBJ1-5|TRBV6-5
TGTGCCAGCAGTTCCCTAGCTCAGTCGGGCAATCAGCCCCAGCATTTT
CASSSLAQSGNQPQHF
>few|-|TRBJ2-3|TRBV29-1
TGCAGCGTTTTACGGGGTGATACGCAGTATTTT
CSVLRGDTQYF
>-|TRBD2|TRBJ2-7|TRBV4-2
TGTGCCAGCAGCGCTACTAGCGTTACCTACGAGCAGTACTTC
CASSATSVTYEQYF
>few|TRBD1|TRBJ1-4|TRBV20-1
TGCAGTGCTAGAGAACAGGGGAGGGAAAAACTGTTTTTT
CSAREQGREKLFF
>many|TRBD2|TRBJ2-1|TRBV6-1
TGTGCCAGCAGTGAACTAGCGGGCAATGAGCAGTTCTTC
CASSELAGNEQFF
>-|-|TRBJ1-1|TRBV12-3/TRBV12-4
TGTGCCAGCAGTCCCCGACGGCCTCTCATGAACACTGAAGCTTTCTTT
CASSPRRPLMNTEAFF
>few|-|TRBJ2-3|TRBV5-1
TGCGCCAGCAGCTGGCTCGGGACCCCGAGACAATTAGATACGCAGTATTTT
CASSWLGTPRQLDTQYF
>few|-|TRBJ2-5|TRBV6-5
TGTGCCAGCAGTTACTCTCCGTCGGATGAGCAGTACTTC
CASSYSPSDEQYF
>-|-|TRBJ1-2|TRBV3-1
TGTGCCAGCAGCCAAGGCAGCGCCTATGGCTACACCTTC
CASSQGSAYGYTF
>many|-|TRBJ2-7|TRBV20-1
TGCAGTGCTAGAGTTTCGAGACACCCCGCTACGGAGCAGTACTTC
CSARVSRHPATEQYF
>-|-|TRBJ2-3|TRBV11-2
TGTGCCAGCAGCCCCTTCTCACAGGTTAACACAGATACGCAGTGTTTT
CASSPFSQVNTDTQCF
>few|-|TRBJ2-6|TRBV5-1
TGCGCCAGCAGCTACAGGGAAGGGGCCAACGTCCTGACTTTC
CASSYREGANVLTF
>-|-|TRBJ1-2|TRBV11-2
TGTGCCAGCAGCTTAGCAGGACGGCCCTATGGCTACACCTTC
CASSLAGRPYGYTF
>many|-|TRBJ1-1|TRBV25-1
TGTGCCAGCAGTGACAACACTGAAGCTTTCTTT
CASSDNTEAFF
>-|-|TRBJ1-5|TRBV20-1
TGCAGTGCTAGAGTGGTGGGGAATCAGCCCCAGCATTTT
CSARVVGNQPQHF
>many|TRBD1|TRBJ2-7|TRBV5-1
TGCGCCAGCAGCTTGGGGGACAGCCTCACCTACGAGCAGTACTTC
CASSLGDSLTYEQYF
>many|TRBD1|TRBJ2-7|TRBV6-2/TRBV6-3
TGTGCCAGCAGTTCTTATGGGACAGGGAAAGCCTACGAGCAGTACTTC
CASSSYGTGKAYEQYF
>many|TRBD2|TRBJ2-7|TRBV5-1
TGCGCCAGCAGCTGGACTAGCGGGAGTTACGAGCAGTACTTC
CASSWTSGSYEQYF
>-|-|TRBJ1-5|TRBV2
TGTGCCAGCAGCCCTGAGGGTATCAGGCCCCAGCATTTT
CASSPEGIRPQHF
>-|-|TRBJ2-7|TRBV29-1
TGCAGCGCCTCCCTGGTAGGGAAGTACGAGCAGTACTTC
CSASLVGKYEQYF
>-|-|TRBJ2-3|TRBV27
TGTGCCGGATATACGGGAGCGCACACAGATACGCAGTATTTT
CAGYTGAHTDTQYF
>few|-|TRBJ2-1|TRBV10-3
TGTGCCATCATGAGGACAATGGAGCAGTTCTTC
CAIMRTMEQFF
>-|-|TRBJ1-4|TRBV28
TGTGCCAGCAGTTTTTGGAGGGCTTCCTCTAATGAAAAACTGTTTTTT
CASSFWRASSNEKLFF
>few|-|TRBJ1-4|TRBV7-8
TGTGCCAGCAGCGCCCTGGGGTTCAATGAAAAACTGTTTTTT
CASSALGFNEKLFF
>-|-|TRBJ1-5|TRBV20-1
TGCAGTGCTAGCCCGAGAAATCAGCCCCAGCATTTT
CSASPRNQPQHF
>-|TRBD2|TRBJ2-7|TRBV5-1
TGCGCCAGCAGCTTGAAGCTAGCGGGAGGGGGAGCTTACGAGCAGTACTTC
CASSLKLAGGGAYEQYF
>-|-|TRBJ2-1|TRBV6-1
TGTGCCAGCAGTGAACCCGTAGGGGGGATCTACAATGAGCAGTTCTTC
CASSEPVGGIYNEQFF
>many|-|TRBJ1-5|TRBV6-6
TGTGCCAGCAGTTACTCAGGGGGCAATCAGCCCCAGCATTTT
CASSYSGGNQPQHF
>few|TRBD1|TRBJ1-2|TRBV4-2
TGTGCCAGCAGCCAAGAATCAGGGGGCAACTATGGCTACACCTTC
CASSQESGGNYGYTF
>-|-|TRBJ1-2|TRBV24-1
TGTGCCACCAGTAATCCCCACACAGGGTTCGGCTACACCTTC
CATSNPHTGFGYTF
>-|TRBD1|TRBJ1-1|TRBV28
TGTGCCAGCAGTTTAGTGTCGCAGGGGGACACTGAAGCTTTCTTT
CASSLVSQGDTEAFF
>-|-|TRBJ1-4|TRBV5-1
TGCGCCGGCAGCTTGGGCGGTCCTAATGAAAAACTGTTTTTT
CAGSLGGPNEKLFF
>many|TRBD2|TRBJ2-1|TRBV4-2
TGTGCCAGCAGCCAAGGACTAGCAGACTACAATGAGCAGTTCTTC
CASSQGLADYNEQFF
>many|-|TRBJ1-2|TRBV29-1
TGCAGCGTTGACCCAGGAGCTCCAGTTTATGGCTACACCTTC
CSVDPGAPVYGYTF
>many|-|TRBJ2-3|TRBV5-1
TGCGCCAGCAGCTTGGAGCCCACAGATACGCAGTATTTT
CASSLEPTDTQYF